The text below deals with one T cell receptor beta chain. Its antigen is still unknown. It has no much larger one-base neighbor in the sample; base qualities were not kept. The sample originates from a study of OX40 agonist ivuxolimab in advanced cancers. Some background on the complete study: Ivuxolimab was an agonistic, fully human IgG2 monoclonal antibody directed against OX40 (CD134), a costimulatory receptor. Intravenous ivuxolimab was administered to patients every 2 weeks at six dose levels: 0.01, 0.1, 0.3, 1.5, 3 and 10 mg/kg. Among the 50 to 55 dose-escalation patients, 19 had hepatocellular carcinoma, approximately 15 melanoma, 9 renal cell carcinoma and 9 head and neck cancer. The dose-escalation cohort was about 83% male with a mean age of about 60 years, ranging from roughly 20 to 85. Patients were allowed to have had prior anti-PD-1, anti-PD-L1 or anti-CTLA-4 therapy, and around 40% of the dose-escalation patients had previously received checkpoint inhibitors. Partial responses were achieved by three dose-escalation patients, of whom one had hepatocellular carcinoma and two had cutaneous melanoma. Peripheral TCRbeta sequencing was intended to test whether TCR sequence diversity was altered and clonal T-cell expansion was caused by ivuxolimab. The monotherapy dose-escalation portion (N ≈ 55 patients) of the phase I ivuxolimab trial is reported in the paper.

Genomic DNA was extracted from sorted cells for sequencing of the TCRbeta CDR3 region. TCRbeta CDR3 regions were sequenced using the immunoSEQ Assay. TCRdb holds this immuneACCESS table with in-frame rearrangements only. Some clones are missing; in checked studies, unresolved V genes explain under half, and the rest has no known cause. The sample table shows around 70,000 clones, and around 80% are seen once. 0.95% to 1.3% of the sample lies in the top ten. Results the study describes overall, beyond this receptor: In partial responders in the 0.1-3.0 mg/kg groups, normalized peripheral clonal expansion was found to be among the lowest, especially among CD8+ T cells. Antigen specificity was not determined for the clonally expanded peripheral T cells. After ivuxolimab, more expanded clones were found on average in CD8+ T cells than in CD4+ T cells. Low levels of normalized T-cell clonal expansion were also shown by some nonresponding patients. At doses from 0.1 to 3.0 mg/kg, clonal expansion was seen in both CD4+ and CD8+ blood T cells between baseline and week 6.

The CDR3 covers 14 residues, taking in both the cysteine and the phenylalanine. CDR3 DNA is the only sequence kept; it has 42 bases, read in frame from the first base. The V end loses 5 bases and the J end loses 0 bases, and a stretch of 8 bases separates them. For CDR1 and CDR2, the germline V gene lists SGHTA and FQGNSA. The trial excluded patients who had a history of autoimmune disease or who were on systemic immunosuppression. Peripheral blood for TCR sequencing was collected from all dose cohorts at baseline, on cycle 4 day 1, and on cycle 7 day 1. The samples were taken from a phase I, first-in-human, multicenter, open-label dose-escalation trial of ivuxolimab. Adults with locally advanced or metastatic head and neck squamous cell, hepatocellular, melanoma or renal cell carcinoma were enrolled in the trial. Before TCR sequencing, CD4+ T cells and CD8+ T cells from peripheral blood were sorted into separate populations.

The sample was CD4+ or CD8+ T cells sorted from blood, taken in a trial of the OX40 agonist ivuxolimab. The chain was built from TRBV7-2 and TRBJ1-3; the D gene is not confidently resolved. The receptor was isolated from an adult with an advanced solid tumor such as melanoma, head and neck, liver or kidney cancer. The sequenced DNA: TGTGCCAGCAGCGTGGGATTCTCTGGAAACACCATATATTTT. Translated, it gives CASSVGFSGNTIYF.